These 24 T cell receptor beta chains were sequenced from one sample in a study of glioma-infiltrating T cells. Amplification of TCR alpha and beta CDR3 regions from RNA used iRepertoire nested multiplex PCR. Each CDR3 protein gets one entry after TCRdb re-called the multiplex PCR reads with MiXCR. The table has under 200,000 distinct CDR3 sequences, approximately 40% seen once; the top ten hold under 6.5%. Source material: glioma tissue, nonneoplastic brain tissue, or PBMCs (not recorded which). The source is a human donor with low-grade glioma or glioblastoma, undergoing nonglioma brain surgery, or in good health (not recorded which).

Many counts were recorded for this clonotype. CDR3: CSASYSGGTYEQYF. The CDR3 DNA reads as TGCAGTGCTAGTTATTCAGGGGGTACCTACGAGCAGTACTTC. The genes are TRBV20-1 and TRBJ2-7; 7 bases line up with TRBD1. V shed 3 bases and J 2 bases; nucleotides not matched to a gene: 7. Germline lookup yields CDR1 DFQATT and CDR2 SNEGSKA (reference sequence). This CDR3 contains 14 residues.

The chain links TRBV5-1 to TRBJ2-7, with a weak D call TRBD2 (5 bases). This CDR3 is 15 amino acids long. V lost 0 bases and J lost 0, with 10 bases in between. Germline values: CDR1 SGHRS, CDR2 YFSETQ. The DNA for the CDR3 is TGCGCCAGCAGCTTGGGCGGGTCCAGCTCCTACGAGCAGTACTTC. It codes for CASSLGGSSSYEQYF.

V and J are TRBV13 and TRBJ2-3; 9 nucleotides agree with TRBD1. Trimming at V came to 6 bases and at J to 3 bases, leaving 7 bases not matched to a gene. This CDR3 is 15 amino acids long. Germline V CDR1 and CDR2: PRHDT, FYEKMQ (reference sequence). The CDR3 here is CASRTGGRRTDTQYF. The CDR3 region has the DNA TGTGCCAGCAGAACAGGGGGCCGACGAACAGATACGCAGTATTTT. Supplemented by reference TRBV13 and TRBJ2-3, the full variable domain reads AAGVIQSPRHLIKEKRETATLKCYPIPRHDTVYWYQQGPGQDPQFLISFYEKMQSDKGSIPDRFSAQQFSDYHSELNMSSLELGDSALYFCASRTGGRRTDTQYFGPGTRLTVL.

This clonotype came up a few times. V usage is TRBV12-3 or TRBV12-4 and J usage is TRBJ2-4, with D maybe TRBD2 (5 bases). V dropped 5 bases and J dropped 6 bases, with 17 bases sitting between them. This CDR3 is 15 amino acids long. In DNA, the CDR3 is TGTGCCAGCAGTCCATCGAGGGCGTTGGGAAACATTCAGTACTTC. Translated, it gives CASSPSRALGNIQYF.

This clonotype was counted at least ten times. V gene TRBV2 combines with J gene TRBJ1-1, with D unclear. The germline V gene has CDR1 SNHLY and CDR2 FYNNEI. V gave up 1 base and J gave up 7 bases, with 10 bases separating them. The CDR3 is 13 residues long. The CDR3 sequence: CASSEEGRGEAFF. The DNA of the CDR3 is TGTGCCAGCAGTGAAGAGGGCCGCGGTGAAGCTTTCTTT.

This clonotype has a count of ten or more. The chain is built from TRBV27 and TRBJ2-7; no clear D. Trimming removed 6 bases at V and 1 base at J, with 10 bases between. CDR3 length: 13 residues. Germline-derived CDR1 and CDR2 are MNHEY and SMNVEV (reference sequence). CDR3: CASSLFPSYEQYF. In DNA, the CDR3 is TGTGCCAGCAGCCTATTCCCTTCCTACGAGCAGTACTTC.

This clonotype has a handful of counts. V and J are TRBV29-1 and TRBJ1-1, with D unresolved. CDR1 and CDR2 (germline): SQVTM, ANQGSEA. V dropped 6 bases and J dropped 0 bases, with 11 bases sitting between them. The length of the CDR3 is 13 residues. Here the CDR3 DNA reads TGCAGCGTCCCTTCCTCACTGAACACTGAAGCTTTCTTT. This gives the protein CSVPSSLNTEAFF.

The chain has TRBV6-4 and TRBJ1-4, with 7 bases identical to TRBD1. The V gene's germline CDR1 is MRHNA and CDR2 SNTAGT. V dropped 6 bases and J dropped 8; count of bases not matched to a gene: 9. The CDR3 consists of 14 residues. The DNA of the CDR3 is TGTGCCAGCAGATTACAGGGGCGACGGGAAAAACTGTTTTTT. Translated, it gives CASRLQGRREKLFF.

In the case of this clonotype: An end of the junction does not agree with germline; a read error may underlie this. The V gene is TRBV20-1, the J gene TRBJ2-3, with D uncertain. The CDR3 length is 14 residues. The germline gives CDR1 DFQATT, CDR2 SNEGSKA (reference sequence). The CDR3 sequence: CGAYLRSAADTQYF. CDR3 nucleotides: TGCGGTGCTTACCTCAGGTCAGCCGCAGATACGCAGTATTTT.

On this clonotype: A read error is possible here, since a much larger clone lies one base away. V and J are TRBV7-2 and TRBJ1-2; no firm D call. V lost 4 bases to trimming and J lost 6 bases, with 15 bases between them. The CDR3 length is 14 residues. Germline CDR1 and CDR2: SGHTA and FQGNSA. CDR3 nucleotide sequence: TGTGCCAGCAGCTCGGACCCCGCAGGAGATGGCTACACCTTC. It yields the protein CASSSDPAGDGYTF. Full variable domain (remainder filled in from reference TRBV7-2 and TRBJ1-2): GAGVSQSPSNKVTEKGKDVELRCDPISGHTALYWYRQSLGQGLEFLIYFQGNSAPDKSGLPSDRFSAERTGGSVSTLTIQRTQQEDSAVYLCASSSDPAGDGYTFGSGTRLTVV.

A note on this clonotype: The CDR3 does not close with the conserved phenylalanine or tryptophan, likely indicating a read error. The chain has TRBV7-2 and TRBJ1-5, with no clear D. From germline, CDR1 is SGHTA and CDR2 FQGNSA. This CDR3 spans 15 amino acids. This chain's CDR3 is CASSFHQTSNKPQHY. DNA for the CDR3: TGTGCCAGCAGCTTCCACCAGACTAGCAATAAGCCCCAGCATTAT.

The gene calls are TRBV28 and TRBJ1-4; a possible D gene is TRBD1 (6 bases). CDR1 and CDR2 (germline): MDHEN, SYDVKM. The V end lost 6 bases, the J end lost 7 bases, and 15 bases lay between the germline ends. CDR3 size: 14 residues. This CDR3 reads CASSLYKGGEKLFF. The CDR3 nucleotides read TGTGCCAGCAGCCTCTACAAGGGGGGTGAAAAACTGTTTTTT.

The DNA of the CDR3 is TGTGCCAGAAAAGAGGTAGAGGGAAGGTACAATGAGCAGTTCTTC. It yields the protein CARKEVEGRYNEQFF. This chain links TRBV2 with TRBJ2-1; a possible D gene is TRBD2 (5 bases). V lost 9 bases to trimming and J lost 4 bases, with 19 bases between them. Germline V gives CDR1 SNHLY, CDR2 FYNNEI. This CDR3 contains 15 residues.

Notes on this clonotype: A much larger clone sits a single nucleotide away, making a read error possible. The V gene is TRBV6-1, the J gene TRBJ2-5, with TRBD2 matching 7 bases. The CDR3 sequence is 14 residues long. Germline CDR1 MNHNS, CDR2 SASEGT. The CDR3 reads CASIPGPRGETKYF. Here the CDR3 DNA reads TGTGCCAGCATCCCGGGACCTCGGGGGGAGACCAAGTACTTC.

This clonotype was counted once. A much larger clone differs from this one at a single base, so this may be a read error. V usage is TRBV28 and J usage is TRBJ1-2, with 7 bases lining up with TRBD1. Trimming cost V 4 bases and J 9 bases; bases outside gene matches: 11. This CDR3 has 14 residues. From germline, CDR1 is MDHEN and CDR2 SYDVKM. In DNA, the CDR3 is TGTGCCAGCAGTTCCCAACAGGGGTTAAGGTGCTACACCTTC. Translating it yields CASSSQQGLRCYTF.

This clonotype was seen a few times. The V and J genes are TRBV28 and TRBJ2-3; D is perhaps TRBD1 (6 bases). The length of the CDR3 is 12 residues. Germline V gives CDR1 MDHEN, CDR2 SYDVKM. Trimming shortened V by 4 bases and J by 8 bases, and 10 bases separated the two germline ends. The CDR3 bases are TGTGCCAGCAGTTCGCTAGGGGGTACGCAGTATTTT. This translates into CASSSLGGTQYF.

In regard to this clonotype: A much larger clonotype is one base distant, so this may be a read error. V is TRBV12-3 or TRBV12-4 and J is TRBJ1-5; possible D gene TRBD1, 5 bases. The CDR3 covers 13 residues. This CDR3 reads CASSRDDNQSQHF. For the CDR3, the DNA is TGTGCCAGCAGTCGGGACGACAATCAGTCCCAGCATTTT.

In its sample, this clonotype was seen a few times. J is TRBJ1-1 and V is TRBV19, with a tentative D call TRBD1 (5 bases). V lost 9 bases and J 0 bases, leaving 11 bases between the germline ends. Germline-derived CDR1 and CDR2 are LNHDA and SQIVND (reference sequence). CDR3 length: 13 amino acids. CDR3 sequence: CASGTVMNTEAFF. The CDR3 coding sequence is TGTGCCAGCGGGACGGTGATGAACACTGAAGCTTTCTTT.

Worth noting for this clonotype: Since the CDR3 does not end with the conserved phenylalanine or tryptophan, this likely comes from a read error. V gene TRBV10-3 combines with J gene TRBJ2-3; D possibly corresponds to TRBD2 (5 bases). This CDR3 spans 17 amino acids. Germline lookup yields CDR1 ENHRY and CDR2 SYGVKD. The CDR3 here is CASSLSVGKGGTDTQYL. The CDR3 DNA reads as TGTGCCAGCAGTTTAAGTGTGGGAAAGGGAGGCACAGATACGCAGTATCTT.

About this clonotype itself: A junction end diverges from the germline sequence, so it may reflect a read error. This chain joins TRBV27 and TRBJ2-1; D not resolved. Germline CDR1 MNHEY, CDR2 SMNVEV (reference sequence). The CDR3 has 15 amino acids. The CDR3 protein is CASSLSRITYNEQLF. The CDR3 coding sequence is TGTGCCAGCAGTTTATCAAGGATAACCTACAATGAGCAGCTCTTC.

In its sample, this clonotype was seen many times. The chain has TRBV19 and TRBJ1-1, with D possibly being TRBD1 (6 bases). This CDR3 contains 15 residues. Germline CDR1 LNHDA, CDR2 SQIVND (reference sequence). Trimming took 6 bases from V and 0 from J, leaving 14 bases between them. The CDR3 nucleotides are TGTGCCAGTAGATCGACAGGAGTCATGAACACTGAAGCTTTCTTT. It specifies CASRSTGVMNTEAFF.

Of note for this clonotype: This sequence may be a read error, since a much larger clone differs from it by one base. V gene TRBV28 combines with J gene TRBJ1-6; possible D gene TRBD1, 5 bases. This CDR3 spans 20 amino acids. CDR1 is MDHEN and CDR2 is SYDVKM in the germline V gene. Written as DNA, the CDR3 is TGTGCCAGCAGTACCCGGCGAGGGGATTGGGGAAGGTCCTATAATTCACTCCTCCACTTT. It codes for CASSTRRGDWGRSYNSLLHF.

This clonotype was found many times. The chain employs TRBV28 and TRBJ1-1, with D possibly TRBD1 on 5 matching bases. V lost 3 bases and J 1 base, leaving 12 bases between the germline ends. The CDR3 loop spans 15 amino acids. Germline CDR1 is MDHEN and CDR2 is SYDVKM. Here the CDR3 reads CASSFIQGRNTEAFF. For the CDR3, the DNA is TGTGCCAGCAGTTTTATTCAGGGCCGGAACACTGAAGCTTTCTTT.

With respect to this clonotype: A read error may explain this, as a much larger clone is one base away. The rearrangement links TRBV29-1 to TRBJ1-2; D not certain. Per germline, CDR1 SQVTM and CDR2 ANQGSEA. V was cut by 3 bases and J by 9 bases, with 8 bases left in between. This CDR3 spans 10 amino acids. The CDR3 DNA follows: TGCAGCGTTGATCTGAATTGCTACACCTTC. This translates into CSVDLNCYTF.